The present T cell receptor (beta chain) was sequenced within a study of Ad26.COV2.S vaccination and SARS-CoV-2 variants. Germline CDR1 GTSNPN, CDR2 SVGIG (reference sequence). V was shortened by 2 bases and J by 0 bases, with 9 bases between the two germline ends. The CDR3 totals 14 residues. Regarding this clone: The antigen is undetermined.

Libraries were prepared by immunoSEQ multiplex PCR; TCRdb keeps only in-frame clonotypes and omits some of them. The sample has 300,000 to 500,000 clones; about nine tenths are singletons. Study-level points and caveats: Analytic work on TCR breadth and depth might have understated the full extent of total T cell responses. Spike-specific TCR breadth in vaccine recipients exceeded that seen in placebo recipients. Reportedly, spike-specific CD8+ and CD4+ T cell responses achieved substantial breadth once vaccination had taken place.

Treatment denoted: roughly 19 received Ad26.COV2.S at low or high dose, single or two shots; about 5 received placebo; per-sample allocation not given. Sampling happened 63 days after the first vaccine or placebo injection. This chain joins TRBV30 and TRBJ2-3, with TRBD2 as a possible D gene (6 bases). The sample in question was peripheral blood, obtained in a trial of Ad26.COV2.S vaccine versus placebo. This sequence originates from a person between 18 and 59 years old who received the Ad26.COV2.S COVID-19 vaccine or a placebo. For the CDR3, the DNA is TGTGCCTGGAGTTTAGCGGAAAGCACAGATACGCAGTATTTT. It encodes CAWSLAESTDTQYF. Supplemented by reference TRBV30 and TRBJ2-3, the full variable domain reads SQTIHQWPATLVQPVGSPLSLECTVEGTSNPNLYWYRQAAGRGLQLLFYSVGIGQISSEVPQNLSASRPQDRQFILSSKKLLLSDSGFYLCAWSLAESTDTQYFGPGTRLTVL.